This entry is about one T cell receptor (beta chain). CDR1 is SGHDT and CDR2 is YYEEEE in the germline V gene. V was pared by 4 bases and J by 4 bases, with 11 bases of the junction left unmatched. The CDR3 runs 16 residues. This sample stems from a study of blood T cell repertoires in COVID-19. For the study at large: The study drew acute and convalescent COVID-19 samples from the United States, Italy and Spain. Sources were T cells, B-cell-depleted T cells, or PBMCs; the material itself was cDNA or gDNA.

In the authors' methods: Quantification of nucleated cells was approximated via reference gene primer amplification. Generated by immunoSEQ multiplex PCR, the TCRdb table keeps only in-frame clones and is missing some. V and J calls and clone size follow that table, whereas D and trimming were derived from the DNA. This sample has over 35,000 clones, with roughly 80% found just once. This TCR derives from a human donor with acute or convalescent COVID-19. The donor label of this sample is uncertain. The chain combines TRBV5-6 with TRBJ2-1; 7 bases are shared with TRBD1. The sequenced material came from peripheral blood. The CDR3 coding sequence is TGTGCCAGCAGCAGAAACCCGGGACAGAGGTACAATGAGCAGTTCTTC. Protein sequence: CASSRNPGQRYNEQFF.